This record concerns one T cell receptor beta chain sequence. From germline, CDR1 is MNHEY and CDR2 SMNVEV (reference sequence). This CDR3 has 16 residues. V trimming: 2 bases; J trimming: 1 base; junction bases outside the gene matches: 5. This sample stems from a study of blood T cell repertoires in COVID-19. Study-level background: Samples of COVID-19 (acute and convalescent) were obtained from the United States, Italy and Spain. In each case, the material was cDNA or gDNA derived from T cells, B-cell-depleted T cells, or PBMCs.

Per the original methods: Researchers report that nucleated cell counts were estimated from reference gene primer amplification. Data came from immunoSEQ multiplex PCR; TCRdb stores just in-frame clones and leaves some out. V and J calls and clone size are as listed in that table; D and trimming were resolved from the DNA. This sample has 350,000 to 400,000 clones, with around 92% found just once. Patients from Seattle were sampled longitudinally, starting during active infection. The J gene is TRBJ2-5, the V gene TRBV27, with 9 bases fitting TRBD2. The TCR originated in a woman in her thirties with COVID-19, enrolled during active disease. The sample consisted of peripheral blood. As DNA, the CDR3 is TGTGCCAGCAGTTTAGGTTTGCGGGGGGGCCAAGAGACCCAGTACTTC. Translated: CASSLGLRGGQETQYF.